Presented here are 26 T cell receptor beta chains from one specimen sequenced in a study of shared clonotypes between healthy human individuals. Profiling relied on immunoSEQ multiplex PCR, and the TCRdb table lists in-frame clones only, not all of them. The sample records some 800,000 clones, 92% being singletons. The naive CD8 fraction comprised CD45RO-negative cells positively selected for CCR7 and excluded terminally differentiated effector memory CD45RA+ cells. The sequenced material came from naive CD8+ T cells sorted from blood. The receptors originated from a man under 40 in good health.

In this sample, this clone turned up once. V gene TRBV6-1 combines with J gene TRBJ2-4; D ambiguous. This CDR3 comprises 13 residues. V lost 0 bases, J lost 7 bases, and 7 bases lay in between. Germline V lookup: CDR1 MNHNS, CDR2 SASEGT. CDR3 coding DNA: TGTGCCAGCAGTGAAGCGCTTATGAACATTCAGTACTTC. Translation gives CASSEALMNIQYF.

In this sample, this clone turned up once. The DNA of the CDR3 is TGTGCCAGCAGCGTAGCTGGCAGGGGCGATGAGCAGTTCTTC. It yields the protein CASSVAGRGDEQFF. The rearrangement joins TRBV9 to TRBJ2-1; a weak D match, TRBD1 (6 bases). Per germline, CDR1 SGDLS and CDR2 YYNGEE. Trimming pared 0 bases from V and 8 bases from J, leaving 12 bases between. The CDR3 is 14 amino acids.

The chain combines TRBV6-1 with TRBJ2-5; possibly TRBD1 for D (5 bases). V shed 3 bases and J shed 4 bases, with 12 bases lying between them. The CDR3 runs to 14 residues. Germline values: CDR1 MNHNS, CDR2 SASEGT. The CDR3 spells CASSDYRIRETQYF. The CDR3 region has the DNA TGTGCCAGCAGTGATTACAGGATAAGAGAGACCCAGTACTTC.

In regard to this clone: One end of the junction varies from germline; a read error may be responsible. The rearrangement uses TRBV7-9 and TRBJ2-3; D perhaps matches TRBD2 (5 bases). Per germline, CDR1 SEHNR and CDR2 FQNEAQ (reference sequence). The CDR3 has 9 amino acids. For the CDR3, the DNA is TGTGCCAGCAGCGTGGACTTTGGGTTT. It encodes CASSVDFGF. Full variable domain (rest looked up from reference TRBV7-9 and TRBJ2-3): DTGVSQNPRHKITKRGQNVTFRCDPISEHNRLYWYRQTLGQGPEFLTYFQNEAQLEKSRLLSDRFSAERPKGSFSTLEIQRTEQGDSAMYLCASSVDFGFGPGTRLTVL.

The chain employs TRBV28 and TRBJ2-3; 7 nucleotides line up with TRBD2. CDR1 and CDR2 (germline): MDHEN, SYDVKM. V lost 6 bases, J lost 0 bases, and 21 bases stayed unmatched. CDR3 length: 20 residues. The CDR3 sequence: CASSPSGTMGGIGSTDTQYF. Written as DNA, the CDR3 is TGTGCCAGCAGCCCCTCCGGGACTATGGGAGGGATCGGGAGCACAGATACGCAGTATTTT.

The sample holds one count of this clone. The chain uses TRBV7-9 and TRBJ1-1; D gene uncertain. Between the trimmed V and J ends, which lost 1 base and 3 bases, there was a span of 3 bases. Germline CDR1 and CDR2: SEHNR and FQNEAQ (reference sequence). This CDR3 contains 12 residues. The CDR3 DNA is TGTGCCAGCAGCTTAGTTTACACTGAAGCTTTCTTT. It translates to CASSLVYTEAFF.

The rearrangement links TRBV9 to TRBJ1-2; tentative D call: TRBD1 (6 bases). Germline CDR1 is SGDLS and CDR2 is YYNGEE. Between the trimmed V and J ends, which lost 4 bases and 4 bases, there was a span of 17 bases. This CDR3 has 15 amino acids. DNA for the CDR3: TGTGCCAGCAGCCCCTGGGACTCGGGGGCCTATGGCTACACCTTC. This codes for CASSPWDSGAYGYTF.

CDR3 bases: TGTGCCAGCAGCGAGGACTTAGCGCATGAGACCCAGTACTTC. Translated: CASSEDLAHETQYF. The chain links TRBV28 to TRBJ2-5, with a possible D match to TRBD2 (5 bases). Germline V CDR1 and CDR2: MDHEN, SYDVKM. This CDR3 spans 14 amino acids. The V gene lost 6 bases and the J gene lost 5 bases, with 16 bases spanning the gap.

This chain links TRBV29-1 with TRBJ2-1, with TRBD1 identical over 9 bases. The length of the CDR3 is 17 residues. V lost 4 bases to trimming and J lost 5 bases; unmatched junction nucleotides: 15. Germline V lookup: CDR1 SQVTM, CDR2 ANQGSEA. In DNA, the CDR3 is TGCAGCGTTGTATTCGGGCTTGGGACAGGGTACAACAATGAGCAGTTCTTC. Its protein product is CSVVFGLGTGYNNEQFF.

V usage is TRBV27 and J usage is TRBJ2-7; D is unclear. The germline gives CDR1 MNHEY, CDR2 SMNVEV (reference sequence). V lost 3 bases, J lost 2 bases, and 11 bases lay in between. The CDR3 spans 14 residues. The CDR3 nucleotides read TGTGCCAGCAGTTTTTCCTTATCCCCCTACGAGCAGTACTTC. This codes for CASSFSLSPYEQYF.

V usage is TRBV30 and J usage is TRBJ2-7; 10 bases map to TRBD2. The CDR3 has 13 amino acids. V trimming: 2 bases; J trimming: 7 bases; junction bases outside the gene matches: 5. CDR1 GTSNPN and CDR2 SVGIG come from the germline V gene (reference sequence). The CDR3 sequence: CAWSLAGVGEQYF. The CDR3 coding sequence is TGTGCCTGGAGTCTAGCGGGAGTAGGAGAGCAGTACTTC.

As for this clone: A junction boundary mismatches the germline segment, possibly from a read error. This chain links TRBV30 with TRBJ1-1; D is unresolved. CDR1 is GTSNPN, CDR2 SVGIG, per germline (reference sequence). CDR3 length: 14 residues. The CDR3 DNA sequence: TGTGCCCGGAGGGTTTTTATCTTGAACACTGAAGCTTTCTTT. Amino acids: CARRVFILNTEAFF.

This clone was detected only once. The chain has TRBV28 and TRBJ2-1; 10 bases map to TRBD2. CDR1 is MDHEN and CDR2 is SYDVKM in the germline V gene. This CDR3 spans 13 amino acids. J was trimmed by 10 bases and V by 8 bases; bases with no gene match: 8. The CDR3 DNA follows: TGTGCCAGCCACCCTAGCGGGAGCCCCGAGCAGTTCTTC. This sequence encodes CASHPSGSPEQFF.

About this clone: Different DNA sequences within this sample yield the same CDR3. V is TRBV27 and J is TRBJ2-7; D may be TRBD1 (6 bases). Germline loops: CDR1 MNHEY, CDR2 SMNVEV (reference sequence). CDR3 size: 13 residues. V lost 2 bases to trimming and J lost 4 bases, with 9 bases between them. The CDR3 is CASSLAQGYEQYF. CDR3 DNA sequence: TGTGCCAGCAGTTTAGCCCAGGGGTACGAGCAGTACTTC.

With regard to this clone: It is likely a read error: a sequence one base away is far more abundant. Within the sample, other DNA sequences also encode this same CDR3. This rearrangement joins TRBV7-9 to TRBJ2-7; no clear D. Germline V gene lookup returns CDR1 SEHNR and CDR2 FQNEAQ (reference sequence). The CDR3 spans 11 residues. Trimming removed 2 bases from V and 4 bases from J, with 3 bases in between. For the CDR3, the DNA is TGTGCCAGCAGCTTAAATTACGAGCAGTACTTC. This gives the protein CASSLNYEQYF. Combining the CDR3 with reference TRBV7-9 and TRBJ2-7 gives the whole variable domain DTGVSQNPRHKITKRGQNVTFRCDPISEHNRLYWYRQTLGQGPEFLTYFQNEAQLEKSRLLSDRFSAERPKGSFSTLEIQRTEQGDSAMYLCASSLNYEQYFGPGTRLTVT.

This chain uses TRBV19 with TRBJ1-5; TRBD1 is a possible D gene (6 bases). The V end was cut by 1 base, the J end by 1 base, with 8 bases between. From germline, CDR1 is LNHDA and CDR2 SQIVND (reference sequence). The CDR3 has 15 amino acids. The CDR3 nucleotides are TGTGCCAGTAGTATAGTGGGGGGCAGCAATCAGCCCCAGCATTTT. It yields the protein CASSIVGGSNQPQHF.

The rearrangement links TRBV5-8 to TRBJ2-1; 8 bases agree with TRBD2. V lost 4 bases and J lost 5; bases outside the gene matches: 8. CDR3 size: 15 residues. Looked up from germline, CDR1 is SGHTS and CDR2 is YDEGEE. CDR3 DNA: TGTGCCAGCAGCGATGCGGGAGGCCCAAACAATGAGCAGTTCTTC. Its translation: CASSDAGGPNNEQFF.

This chain's CDR3 is CASSLFGGDQETQYF. In DNA, the CDR3 is TGTGCCAGCAGCTTATTCGGCGGAGACCAAGAGACCCAGTACTTC. The chain joins TRBV7-9 to TRBJ2-5, with D hard to call. The germline gives CDR1 SEHNR, CDR2 FQNEAQ (reference sequence). The germline V and J ends were trimmed by 2 bases and 0 bases, with 10 bases remaining between them. The CDR3 spans 15 residues.

In regard to this clone: At one end, the junction sequence differs from germline, possibly due to a read error. V gene TRBV6-1 combines with J gene TRBJ2-3, with 8 bases fitting TRBD2. The germline CDR1 and CDR2 sequences are MNHNS and SASEGT. This CDR3 has 19 amino acids. CDR3 nucleotide sequence: TGTGCCAGCAGAGAAGATCCTTTTCTGACGGGAGGGCCTACAGATACGCAGTATTTT. Translated, it gives CASREDPFLTGGPTDTQYF.

As for this clone: This sample also contains other DNA sequences that code for the same CDR3. This sequence joins TRBV28 and TRBJ2-1; TRBD2 matches at 12 bases. From germline, CDR1 is MDHEN and CDR2 SYDVKM. The junction had 1 base not matched to a gene; V was cut back by 3 bases and J by 4 bases. This CDR3 contains 15 residues. The CDR3 region has the DNA TGTGCCAGCAGTTTCCTAGCGGGAGGGTACAATGAGCAGTTCTTC. This encodes CASSFLAGGYNEQFF.

The chain carries TRBV19 and TRBJ1-5; D gene ambiguous. Between the trimmed V and J ends, which lost 2 bases and 2 bases, there was a span of 10 bases. The germline V gene has CDR1 LNHDA and CDR2 SQIVND (reference sequence). The CDR3 is 15 residues long. The CDR3 loop is CASSIMDVGNQPQHF. Written as DNA, the CDR3 is TGTGCCAGTAGTATAATGGACGTGGGCAATCAGCCCCAGCATTTT.

The chain couples TRBV28 to TRBJ1-5; the D gene is possibly TRBD1 (6 bases). In germline, CDR1 is MDHEN, CDR2 SYDVKM. This CDR3 has 16 residues. The V and J ends lost 3 bases and 4 bases respectively, with 16 bases between them. Here the CDR3 DNA reads TGTGCCAGCAGTTTGACCGGGACATTCATTAATCAGCCCCAGCATTTT. As protein: CASSLTGTFINQPQHF.

J is TRBJ1-1 and V is TRBV29-1, with D unclear. CDR3 length: 10 amino acids. Germline CDR1 and CDR2: SQVTM and ANQGSEA. Trimming pared 7 bases from V and 0 bases from J, leaving 3 bases between. The CDR3 bases are TGCAGCGCGGTGAACACTGAAGCTTTCTTT. Translation: CSAVNTEAFF.

The chain is built from TRBV6-1 and TRBJ2-1; D remains ambiguous. V lost 0 bases to trimming and J lost 4 bases, with 13 bases between them. This CDR3 contains 16 residues. Germline lookup yields CDR1 MNHNS and CDR2 SASEGT. The chain's CDR3 is CASSEAEFGWYNEQFF. Here the CDR3 DNA reads TGTGCCAGCAGTGAAGCAGAGTTCGGTTGGTACAATGAGCAGTTCTTC.

V is TRBV27 and J is TRBJ2-7; D is unclear. Per the germline V gene, CDR1 is MNHEY and CDR2 is SMNVEV (reference sequence). The V end was cut by 7 bases, the J end by 0 bases, with 7 bases between. The length of the CDR3 is 12 residues. The DNA of the CDR3 is TGTGCCAGCATTGCACCCTCCTACGAGCAGTACTTC. Amino acids: CASIAPSYEQYF.

V usage is TRBV10-3 and J usage is TRBJ2-4, with D maybe TRBD1 (6 bases). The CDR3 runs 12 residues. V shed 8 bases and J shed 5 bases, with 10 bases lying between them. Germline CDR1 ENHRY, CDR2 SYGVKD. The CDR3 DNA is TGTGCCATCGCCGGGACACAAAACATTCAGTACTTC. This codes for CAIAGTQNIQYF.